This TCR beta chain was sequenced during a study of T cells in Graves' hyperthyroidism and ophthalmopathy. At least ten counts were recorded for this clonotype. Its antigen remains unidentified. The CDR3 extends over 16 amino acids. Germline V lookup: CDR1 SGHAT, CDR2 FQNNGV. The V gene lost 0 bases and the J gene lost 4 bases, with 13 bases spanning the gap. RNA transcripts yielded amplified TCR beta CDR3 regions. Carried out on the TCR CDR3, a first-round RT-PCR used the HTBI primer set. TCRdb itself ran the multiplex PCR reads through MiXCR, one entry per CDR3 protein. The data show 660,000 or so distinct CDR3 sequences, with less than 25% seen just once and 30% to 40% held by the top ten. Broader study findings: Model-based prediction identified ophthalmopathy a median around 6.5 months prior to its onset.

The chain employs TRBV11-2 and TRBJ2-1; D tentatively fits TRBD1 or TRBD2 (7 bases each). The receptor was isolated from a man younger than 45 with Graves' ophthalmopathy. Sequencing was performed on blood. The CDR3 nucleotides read TGTGCCAGCAGCTTAGATCCAGGGGGGGTTTACAATGAGCAGTTCTTC. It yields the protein CASSLDPGGVYNEQFF. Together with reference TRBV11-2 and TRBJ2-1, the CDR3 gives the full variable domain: EAGVAQSPRYKIIEKRQSVAFWCNPISGHATLYWYQQILGQGPKLLIQFQNNGVVDDSQLPKDRFSAERLKGVDSTLKIQPAKLEDSAVYLCASSLDPGGVYNEQFFGPGTRLTVL.